The 5 T cell receptor beta chains below all came from one sample that was sequenced in a study of OX40 agonist ivuxolimab in advanced cancers. Method: immunoSEQ multiplex PCR; TCRdb's copy keeps in-frame clones and lacks some. Of some 100,000 clones listed, roughly 90% are singletons. The source was CD4+ or CD8+ T cells sorted from blood, collected in a trial of the OX40 agonist ivuxolimab. These receptors came from an adult with an advanced solid tumor such as melanoma, head and neck, liver or kidney cancer.

This clone has just one count. The chain couples TRBV7-2 to TRBJ1-5, with D unclear. This CDR3 contains 14 residues. Germline V CDR1 and CDR2: SGHTA, FQGNSA. V was clipped by 3 bases and J by 7 bases, with 13 bases between them. The CDR3 DNA reads as TGTGCCAGCAGCTTTTCGGGGTCGGGCCAGCCCCAGCATTTT. Protein: CASSFSGSGQPQHF. Supplemented by reference TRBV7-2 and TRBJ1-5, the full variable domain reads GAGVSQSPSNKVTEKGKDVELRCDPISGHTALYWYRQSLGQGLEFLIYFQGNSAPDKSGLPSDRFSAERTGGSVSTLTIQRTQQEDSAVYLCASSFSGSGQPQHFGDGTRLSIL.

This chain connects TRBV5-6 to TRBJ1-4, with 10 bases aligning to TRBD1. The CDR3 extends over 15 amino acids. After removal of 4 bases from V and 8 bases from J, the junction contained 8 bases not matched to a gene. Looked up from germline, CDR1 is SGHDT and CDR2 is YYEEEE. CDR3 nucleotide sequence: TGTGCCAGCAGCGGTACCGGGACAGGGGAAGAAAAACTGTTTTTT. Translating it yields CASSGTGTGEEKLFF.

The chain couples TRBV6-5 to TRBJ1-2; no reliable D call. V was pared by 2 bases and J by 2 bases, with 3 bases between. The germline CDR1 and CDR2 sequences are MNHEY and SVGAGI. The CDR3 sequence is 12 residues long. The CDR3, as DNA: TGTGCCAGCAGTTACAGGAACTATGGCTACACCTTC. It translates to CASSYRNYGYTF.

CDR3 sequence: CASSLTGYTGAEAFF. CDR3 nucleotide sequence: TGTGCCAGCAGCTTAACTGGGTATACCGGCGCTGAAGCTTTCTTT. The rearrangement joins TRBV7-9 to TRBJ1-1; unclear D gene. The germline gives CDR1 SEHNR, CDR2 FQNEAQ (reference sequence). The CDR3 extends over 15 amino acids. The ends were cut back, 2 bases at V and 6 bases at J, with 16 bases in the middle.

The chain links TRBV28 to TRBJ1-3; D gene unclear. The CDR3 length is 15 residues. V dropped 6 bases and J dropped 2 bases, with 14 bases sitting between them. Germline V gene data show CDR1 as MDHEN and CDR2 as SYDVKM. The CDR3 spells CASSLPSSPGNTIYF. The DNA of the CDR3 is TGTGCCAGCAGCCTACCCTCGTCCCCTGGAAACACCATATATTTT.